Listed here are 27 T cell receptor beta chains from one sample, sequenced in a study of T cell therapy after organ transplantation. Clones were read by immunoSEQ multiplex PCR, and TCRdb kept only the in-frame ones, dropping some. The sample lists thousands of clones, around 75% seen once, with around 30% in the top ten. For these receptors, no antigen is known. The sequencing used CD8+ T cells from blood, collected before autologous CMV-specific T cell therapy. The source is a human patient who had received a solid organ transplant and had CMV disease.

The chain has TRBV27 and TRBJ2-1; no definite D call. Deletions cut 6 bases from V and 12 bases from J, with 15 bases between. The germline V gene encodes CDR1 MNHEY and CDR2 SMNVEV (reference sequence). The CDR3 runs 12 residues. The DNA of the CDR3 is TGTGCCAGCAGGGGCAGCTCTAAGGGGCAGTTCTTC. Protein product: CASRGSSKGQFF.

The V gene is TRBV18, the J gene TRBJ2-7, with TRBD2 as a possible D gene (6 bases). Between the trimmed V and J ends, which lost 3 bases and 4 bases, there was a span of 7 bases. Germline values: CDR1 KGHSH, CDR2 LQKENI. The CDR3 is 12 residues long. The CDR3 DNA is TGTGCCAGCTCACCGGGAGGTTACGAGCAGTACGTC. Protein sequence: CASSPGGYEQYV.

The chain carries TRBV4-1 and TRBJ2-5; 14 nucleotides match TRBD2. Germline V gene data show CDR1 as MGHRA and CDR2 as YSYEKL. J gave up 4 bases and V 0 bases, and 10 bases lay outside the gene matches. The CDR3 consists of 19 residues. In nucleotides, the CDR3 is TGCGCCAGCAGCCAAGAAGGTGCCGGGACTAGCGGGAGAGGAGAGACCCAGTACTTC. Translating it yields CASSQEGAGTSGRGETQYF.

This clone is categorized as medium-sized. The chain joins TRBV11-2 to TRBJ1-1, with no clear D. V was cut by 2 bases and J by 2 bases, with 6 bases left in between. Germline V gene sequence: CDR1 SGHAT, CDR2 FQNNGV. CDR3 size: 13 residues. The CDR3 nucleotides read TGTGCCAGCAGCTTATGGAGTAACACTGAAGCTTTCTTT. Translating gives CASSLWSNTEAFF.

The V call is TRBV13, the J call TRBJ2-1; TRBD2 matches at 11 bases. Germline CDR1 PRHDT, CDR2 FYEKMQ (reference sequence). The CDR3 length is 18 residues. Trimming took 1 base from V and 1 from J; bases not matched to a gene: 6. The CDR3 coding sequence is TGTGCCAGCAGCTTAGCTCCGGGACTAGCGGAGTCCTACAATGAGCAGTTCTTC. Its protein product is CASSLAPGLAESYNEQFF.

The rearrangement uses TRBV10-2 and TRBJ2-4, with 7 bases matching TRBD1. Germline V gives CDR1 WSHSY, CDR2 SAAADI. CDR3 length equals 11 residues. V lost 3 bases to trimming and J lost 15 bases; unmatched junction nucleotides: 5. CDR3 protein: CASSDFGDRYF. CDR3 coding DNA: TGCGCCAGCAGTGATTTCGGGGACAGGTACTTC.

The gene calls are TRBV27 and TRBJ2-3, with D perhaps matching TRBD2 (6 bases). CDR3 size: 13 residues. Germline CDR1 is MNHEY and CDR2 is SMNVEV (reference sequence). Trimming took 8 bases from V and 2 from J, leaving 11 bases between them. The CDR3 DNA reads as TGTGCCAGCTCTTTAGCGGACACAGATACGCAGTATTTT. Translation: CASSLADTDTQYF.

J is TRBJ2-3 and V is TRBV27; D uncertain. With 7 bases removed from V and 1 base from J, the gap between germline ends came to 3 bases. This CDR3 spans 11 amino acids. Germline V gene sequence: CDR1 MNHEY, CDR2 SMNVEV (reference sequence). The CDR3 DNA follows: TGTGCCAGCACGGGCACAGATACGCAGTATTTT. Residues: CASTGTDTQYF.

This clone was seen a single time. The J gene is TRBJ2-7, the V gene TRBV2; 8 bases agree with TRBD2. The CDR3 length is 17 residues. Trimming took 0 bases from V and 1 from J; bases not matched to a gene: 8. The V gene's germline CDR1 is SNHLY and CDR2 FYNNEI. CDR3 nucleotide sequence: TGTGCCAGCAGTGAAGCGCTTGGGCTAGCGGGTTCCTACGAGCAGTACGTC. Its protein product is CASSEALGLAGSYEQYV.

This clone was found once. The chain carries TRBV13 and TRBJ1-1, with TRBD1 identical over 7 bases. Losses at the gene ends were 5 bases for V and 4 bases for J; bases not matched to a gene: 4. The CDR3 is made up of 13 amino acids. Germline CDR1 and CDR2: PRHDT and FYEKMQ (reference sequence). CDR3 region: CASSDRVGTEAFF. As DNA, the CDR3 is TGTGCCAGCAGCGACAGGGTTGGCACTGAAGCTTTCTTT.

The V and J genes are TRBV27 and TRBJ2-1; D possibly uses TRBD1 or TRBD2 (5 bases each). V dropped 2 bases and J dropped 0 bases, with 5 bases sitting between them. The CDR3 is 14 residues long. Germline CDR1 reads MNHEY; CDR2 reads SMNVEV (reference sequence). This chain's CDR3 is CASSLGGSYNEQFF. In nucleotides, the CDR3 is TGTGCCAGCAGTTTAGGGGGCTCCTACAATGAGCAGTTCTTC.

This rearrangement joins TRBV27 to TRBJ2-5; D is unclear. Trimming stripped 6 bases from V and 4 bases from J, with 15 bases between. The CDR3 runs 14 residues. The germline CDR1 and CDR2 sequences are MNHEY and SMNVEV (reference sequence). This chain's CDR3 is CASRPTVVRETQYF. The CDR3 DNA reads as TGTGCCAGCAGGCCCACAGTGGTCCGAGAGACCCAGTACTTC.

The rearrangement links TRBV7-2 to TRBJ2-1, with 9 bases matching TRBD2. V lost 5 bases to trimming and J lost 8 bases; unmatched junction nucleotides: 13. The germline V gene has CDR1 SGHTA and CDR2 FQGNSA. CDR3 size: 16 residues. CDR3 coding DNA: TGTGCCAGCAGCCCCTGGGGTAGCGGGAGATCAGATGAGCAGTTCTTC. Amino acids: CASSPWGSGRSDEQFF.

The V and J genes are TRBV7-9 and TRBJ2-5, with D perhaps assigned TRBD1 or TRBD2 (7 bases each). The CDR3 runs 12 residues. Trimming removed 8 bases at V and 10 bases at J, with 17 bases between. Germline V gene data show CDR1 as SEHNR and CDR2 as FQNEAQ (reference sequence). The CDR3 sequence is CASGSQGGVQYF. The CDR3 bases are TGTGCCAGCGGATCCCAGGGGGGGGTCCAGTACTTC.

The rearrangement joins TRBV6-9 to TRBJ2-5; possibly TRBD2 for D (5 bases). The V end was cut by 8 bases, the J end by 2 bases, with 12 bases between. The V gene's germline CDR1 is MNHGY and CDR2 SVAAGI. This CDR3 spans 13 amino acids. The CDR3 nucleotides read TGTGCCAGCTGGGAGCAGCCGCAAGAGACCCAGTACTTC. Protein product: CASWEQPQETQYF.

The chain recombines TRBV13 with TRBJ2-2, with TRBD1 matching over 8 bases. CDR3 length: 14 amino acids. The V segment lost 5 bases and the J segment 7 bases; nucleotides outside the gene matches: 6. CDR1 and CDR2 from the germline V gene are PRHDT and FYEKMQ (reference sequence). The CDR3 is CASSPRGLGGELFF. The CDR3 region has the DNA TGTGCCAGCAGCCCCAGGGGGCTGGGCGGGGAGCTGTTTTTT.

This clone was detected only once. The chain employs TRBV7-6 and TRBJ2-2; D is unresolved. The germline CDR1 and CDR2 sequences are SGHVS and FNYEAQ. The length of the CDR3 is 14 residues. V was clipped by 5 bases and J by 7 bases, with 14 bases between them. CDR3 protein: CASSAQRSSGELFF. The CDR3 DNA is TGTGCCAGCAGCGCACAACGGAGTAGCGGGGAGCTGTTTTTT.

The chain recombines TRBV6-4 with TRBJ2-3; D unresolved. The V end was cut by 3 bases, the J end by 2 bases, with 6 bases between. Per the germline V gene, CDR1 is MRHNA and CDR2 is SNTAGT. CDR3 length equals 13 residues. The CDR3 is CASSDRATDTQYF. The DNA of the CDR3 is TGTGCCAGCAGTGATCGAGCCACAGATACGCAGTATTTT.

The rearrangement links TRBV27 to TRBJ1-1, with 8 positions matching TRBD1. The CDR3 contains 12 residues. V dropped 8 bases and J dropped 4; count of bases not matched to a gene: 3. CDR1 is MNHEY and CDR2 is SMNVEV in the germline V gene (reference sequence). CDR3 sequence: CASGTGGTEAFF. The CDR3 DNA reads TGTGCCAGCGGCACAGGGGGCACTGAAGCTTTCTTT.

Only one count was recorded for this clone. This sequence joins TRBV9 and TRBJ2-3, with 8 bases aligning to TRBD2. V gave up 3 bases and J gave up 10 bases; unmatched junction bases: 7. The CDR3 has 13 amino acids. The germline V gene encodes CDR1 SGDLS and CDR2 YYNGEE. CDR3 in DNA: TGTGCCAGCAGCGGGGGACTAGAGGTCGCGCAGTATTTT. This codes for CASSGGLEVAQYF.

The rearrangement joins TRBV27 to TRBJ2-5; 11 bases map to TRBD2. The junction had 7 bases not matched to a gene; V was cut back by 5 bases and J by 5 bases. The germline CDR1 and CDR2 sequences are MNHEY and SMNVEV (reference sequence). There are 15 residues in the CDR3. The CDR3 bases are TGTGCCAGCAGTCCTGGGGCTAGCGGGGGGGAGACCCAGTACTTC. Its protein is CASSPGASGGETQYF.

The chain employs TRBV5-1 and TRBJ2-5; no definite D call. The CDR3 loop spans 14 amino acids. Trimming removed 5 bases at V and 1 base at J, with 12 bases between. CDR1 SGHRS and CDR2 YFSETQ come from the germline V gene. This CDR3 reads CASSVVGVQETQYF. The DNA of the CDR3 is TGCGCCAGCAGTGTAGTTGGGGTCCAAGAGACCCAGTACTTC.

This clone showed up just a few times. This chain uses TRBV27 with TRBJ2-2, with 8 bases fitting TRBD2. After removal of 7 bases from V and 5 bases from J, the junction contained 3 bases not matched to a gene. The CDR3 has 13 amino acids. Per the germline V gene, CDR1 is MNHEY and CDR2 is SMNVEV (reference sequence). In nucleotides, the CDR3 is TGTGCCAGCACGGGGGGGGCTACCGGGGAGCTGTTTTTT. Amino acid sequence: CASTGGATGELFF.

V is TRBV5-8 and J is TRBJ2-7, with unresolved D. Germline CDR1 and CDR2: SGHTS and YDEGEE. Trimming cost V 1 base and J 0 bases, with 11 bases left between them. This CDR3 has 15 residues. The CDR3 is CASSLWTRSSYEQYV. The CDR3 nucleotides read TGTGCCAGCAGCTTGTGGACCCGGAGCTCCTACGAGCAGTACGTC.

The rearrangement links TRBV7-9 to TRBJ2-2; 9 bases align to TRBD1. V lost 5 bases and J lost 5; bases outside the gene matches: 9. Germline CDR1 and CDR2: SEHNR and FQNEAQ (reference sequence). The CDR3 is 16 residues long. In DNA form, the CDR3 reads TGTGCCAGCAGCCCCTTTGGGACAGGGACGACCGGGGAGCTGTTTTTT. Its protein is CASSPFGTGTTGELFF.

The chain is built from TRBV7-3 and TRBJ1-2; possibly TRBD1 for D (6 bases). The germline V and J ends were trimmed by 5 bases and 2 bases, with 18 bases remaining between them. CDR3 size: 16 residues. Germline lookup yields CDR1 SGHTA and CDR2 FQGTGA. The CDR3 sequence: CASSPLGGEENYGYTF. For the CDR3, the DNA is TGTGCCAGCAGCCCACTAGGGGGGGAGGAGAACTATGGCTACACCTTC.

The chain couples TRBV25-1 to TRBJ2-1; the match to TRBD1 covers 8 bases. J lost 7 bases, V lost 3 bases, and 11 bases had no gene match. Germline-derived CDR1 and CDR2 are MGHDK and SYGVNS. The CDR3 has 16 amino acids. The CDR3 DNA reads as TGTGCCAGCAGTGACTCCCTCGCGACAGGGGTAAATGAGCAGTTCTTC. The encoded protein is CASSDSLATGVNEQFF. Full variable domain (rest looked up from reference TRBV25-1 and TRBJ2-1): EADIYQTPRYLVIGTGKKITLECSQTMGHDKMYWYQQDPGMELHLIHYSYGVNSTEKGDLSSESTVSRIRTEHFPLTLESARPSHTSQYLCASSDSLATGVNEQFFGPGTRLTVL.